Each of the 29 T cell receptor beta chains below was sequenced from the same sample in a study of response to subunit inactivated influenza vaccine. One entry per CDR3 protein results from TCRdb running MiXCR on the RT-PCR reads. The sample has hundreds of thousands of distinct CDR3 sequences, around a sixth seen once. The source was PBMCs from blood, collected 11 to 12 days after vaccination. The receptors were sampled from a man aged 50 or older who received an inactivated influenza vaccine.

This clonotype was detected a few times. The chain joins TRBV27 to TRBJ2-7, with 8 bases that match TRBD2. V shed 2 bases, J shed 6 bases, and the junction held 6 bases outside the gene matches. Germline assignment: CDR1 MNHEY and CDR2 SMNVEV (reference sequence). The CDR3 contains 14 residues. This CDR3 is CASSLMAGGSEQYF. The CDR3 DNA reads TGTGCCAGCAGTTTAATGGCGGGGGGCTCCGAGCAGTACTTC.

This clonotype was found many times. V is TRBV12-3 or TRBV12-4 and J is TRBJ2-7; unclear D gene. The CDR3 is made up of 13 amino acids. Trimming cost V 3 bases and J 0 bases, with 6 bases left between them. This chain's CDR3 is CASSFLSSYEQYF. CDR3 in DNA: TGTGCCAGCAGTTTTCTGAGCTCCTACGAGCAGTACTTC.

Comment on this clonotype: Sequence at one end of the junction differs from germline and may be a read error. The V gene is TRBV15, the J gene TRBJ1-4; D is unresolved. Germline loops: CDR1 LNHNV, CDR2 YYDKDF (reference sequence). The CDR3 extends over 15 amino acids. The CDR3 nucleotides are TGTGCCACCAGCCCAGAAAGGGTGGCGAATGACAAACTGTTTTTT. This encodes CATSPERVANDKLFF.

Ten or more counts support this clonotype. The genes are TRBV10-3 and TRBJ2-7; D is uncertain. The V end lost 3 bases, the J end lost 7 bases, and 13 bases lay between the germline ends. CDR3 length: 13 residues. Germline-derived CDR1 and CDR2 are ENHRY and SYGVKD. The DNA for the CDR3 is TGTGCCATCAGTGACCCCCCGTCGCGGGAGCAGTACTTC. This gives the protein CAISDPPSREQYF.

This clonotype was seen a handful of times. The chain is built from TRBV7-8 and TRBJ2-4, with 7 nucleotides matching TRBD1. Germline values: CDR1 SGHVS, CDR2 FQNEAQ. The CDR3 loop spans 16 amino acids. Trimming removed 4 bases from V and 0 bases from J; junction bases left unmatched: 6. The CDR3 DNA sequence: TGTGCCAGCAGCTCGGGACAGTCGATAGCCAAAAACATTCAGTACTTC. Translating gives CASSSGQSIAKNIQYF.

This clonotype was found a few times. The chain uses TRBV12-3 or TRBV12-4 and TRBJ2-1; TRBD2 aligns across 8 bases. CDR3 size: 15 residues. V was clipped by 5 bases and J by 7 bases; unmatched bases: 10. The CDR3 region has the DNA TGTGCCAGCAGTATACCCGGGACTAGAAGAAATGAGCAGTTCTTC. Protein sequence: CASSIPGTRRNEQFF.

The V gene is TRBV20-1, the J gene TRBJ2-7, with D possibly TRBD1 on 6 matching bases. Per germline, CDR1 DFQATT and CDR2 SNEGSKA (reference sequence). The CDR3 runs 14 residues. Trimming cost V 6 bases and J 2 bases, with 17 bases left between them. CDR3: CSALYSRGTYEQYF. In DNA form, the CDR3 reads TGCAGTGCCCTTTACTCCAGGGGAACCTACGAGCAGTACTTC.

The rearrangement joins TRBV10-3 to TRBJ2-2, with D possibly being TRBD2 (6 bases). Trimming shortened V by 2 bases and J by 1 base, and 11 bases separated the two germline ends. Per the germline V gene, CDR1 is ENHRY and CDR2 is SYGVKD. There are 16 residues in the CDR3. The CDR3 DNA follows: TGTGCCATCAGTGAGAGGAGGGAGTTGAACACCGGGGAGCTGTTTTTT. It is translated as CAISERRELNTGELFF.

This clonotype was observed many times. The gene calls are TRBV5-1 and TRBJ1-1, with 8 bases identical to TRBD1. CDR3 length equals 14 residues. Germline V gene data show CDR1 as SGHRS and CDR2 as YFSETQ. V lost 4 bases to trimming and J lost 4 bases; unmatched junction nucleotides: 6. This chain's CDR3 is CASSQDRVFTEAFF. CDR3 DNA: TGCGCCAGCAGCCAGGACAGGGTGTTCACTGAAGCTTTCTTT.

This clonotype was observed a handful of times. The chain uses TRBV13 and TRBJ1-2; possibly TRBD1 for D (6 bases). Deletions cut 5 bases from V and 4 bases from J, with 14 bases between. The CDR3 contains 14 residues. In germline, CDR1 is PRHDT, CDR2 FYEKMQ (reference sequence). CDR3 nucleotides: TGTGCCAGCAGCCGCATACAGGGACCCTATGGCTACACCTTC. Residues: CASSRIQGPYGYTF.

The genes are TRBV29-1 and TRBJ1-1; D remains unclear. The CDR3 runs 12 residues. Germline CDR1 SQVTM, CDR2 ANQGSEA. The V and J ends lost 5 bases and 5 bases respectively, with 12 bases between them. The CDR3 DNA reads as TGCAGCGTTTCCGGCCATATTACTGAAGCTTTCTTT. It codes for CSVSGHITEAFF.

The table lists this clonotype with a few counts. This chain connects TRBV12-3 or TRBV12-4 to TRBJ2-7, with 10 bases that match TRBD2. The CDR3 contains 14 residues. V shed 7 bases, J shed 6 bases, and the junction held 9 bases outside the gene matches. CDR3 in amino acids: CASNRLAGGLEQYF. CDR3 in DNA: TGTGCCAGCAATCGGTTAGCGGGAGGTCTCGAGCAGTACTTC.

A few counts support this clonotype. The rearrangement links TRBV11-2 to TRBJ1-5; 8 bases align to TRBD1. The CDR3 extends over 15 amino acids. After removal of 0 bases from V and 6 bases from J, the junction contained 4 bases not matched to a gene. Germline V gene lookup returns CDR1 SGHAT and CDR2 FQNNGV. The CDR3 DNA follows: TGTGCCAGCAGCTTAGACAGGGGGCACGGTCAGCCCCAGCATTTT. It is translated as CASSLDRGHGQPQHF.

This clonotype was counted at least ten times. The chain uses TRBV5-1 and TRBJ2-3; D not certain. Germline V gene data show CDR1 as SGHRS and CDR2 as YFSETQ. The V end lost 0 bases, the J end lost 2 bases, and 10 bases lay between the germline ends. CDR3 length equals 15 residues. CDR3 nucleotides: TGCGCCAGCAGCTTGGATGATTTATCCACAGATACGCAGTATTTT. This gives the protein CASSLDDLSTDTQYF.

This clonotype has at least ten counts. The CDR3 spells CASYRVRGEQFF. The CDR3 DNA reads TGTGCCAGTTACAGGGTCCGTGGTGAGCAGTTCTTC. J is TRBJ2-1 and V is TRBV5-5; D may be TRBD1 (6 bases). Germline lookup yields CDR1 SGHKS and CDR2 YYEKEE (reference sequence). The V end was cut by 8 bases, the J end by 9 bases, with 15 bases between. The CDR3 runs 12 residues.

V and J are TRBV7-9 and TRBJ2-5; weak D call: TRBD2 (5 bases). CDR3 length equals 15 residues. The germline V gene encodes CDR1 SEHNR and CDR2 FQNEAQ (reference sequence). Trimming removed 2 bases at V and 1 base at J, with 11 bases between. The CDR3 DNA sequence: TGTGCCAGCAGCTTACCCTTCGGGGTCCAAGAGACCCAGTACTTC. It yields the protein CASSLPFGVQETQYF.

Only a few counts were recorded for this clonotype. The V and J genes are TRBV12-3 or TRBV12-4 and TRBJ1-4, with D maybe TRBD1 (5 bases). The CDR3 is 12 residues long. The germline V and J ends were trimmed by 6 bases and 6 bases, with 8 bases remaining between them. The CDR3 DNA reads as TGTGCCAGCAGCAGACAGCATGAAAAACTGTTTTTT. Its translation: CASSRQHEKLFF.

The chain carries TRBV7-9 and TRBJ1-6; no clear D gene. The CDR3 is 15 residues long. The ends were cut back, 1 base at V and 6 bases at J, with 10 bases in the middle. The germline CDR1 and CDR2 sequences are SEHNR and FQNEAQ (reference sequence). CDR3 DNA: TGTGCCAGCAGCTTAGGACCGGGCCCTAATTCACCCCTCCACTTT. This gives the protein CASSLGPGPNSPLHF.

The table lists this clonotype with a few counts. The V gene is TRBV5-1, the J gene TRBJ2-7; D unclear. V shed 1 base and J shed 12 bases, with 17 bases lying between them. This CDR3 has 13 residues. CDR1 and CDR2 (germline): SGHRS, YFSETQ. Here the CDR3 DNA reads TGCGCCAGCAGCTTGTCTGGTGATGAGGTATGGTACTTC. Translated: CASSLSGDEVWYF.

This clonotype was counted between two and nine times. CDR3 sequence: CASSPTGRTNTEAFF. CDR3 coding DNA: TGTGCCAGCTCACCCACGGGACGGACGAACACTGAAGCTTTCTTT. The chain has TRBV18 and TRBJ1-1, with a tentative D call TRBD1 (5 bases). The CDR3 sequence is 15 residues long. Trimming removed 3 bases from V and 1 base from J, with 12 bases in between. CDR1 and CDR2 from the germline V gene are KGHSH and LQKENI. Full variable domain (missing parts from reference TRBV18 and TRBJ1-1): NAGVMQNPRHLVRRRGQEARLRCSPMKGHSHVYWYRQLPEEGLKFMVYLQKENIIDESGMPKERFSAEFPKEGPSILRIQQVVRGDSAAYFCASSPTGRTNTEAFFGQGTRLTVV.

This clonotype was seen a handful of times. The V call is TRBV7-9, the J call TRBJ1-3; D gene uncertain. The length of the CDR3 is 16 residues. The germline V gene encodes CDR1 SEHNR and CDR2 FQNEAQ (reference sequence). Trimming took off 5 bases at V and 0 bases at J, with 14 bases between the two ends. The DNA for the CDR3 is TGTGCCAGCAGCCCGTGGTCGGGAGACTCTGGAAACACCATATATTTT. As protein: CASSPWSGDSGNTIYF.

This clonotype was detected only a few times. The chain carries TRBV6-5 and TRBJ2-3, with no clear D. V lost 4 bases, J lost 2 bases, and 10 bases lay in between. This CDR3 has 14 amino acids. Per germline, CDR1 MNHEY and CDR2 SVGAGI. The CDR3 region is CASSLVLYTDTQYF. The CDR3 nucleotides are TGTGCCAGCAGTTTAGTACTGTACACAGATACGCAGTATTTT.

This chain links TRBV12-3 or TRBV12-4 with TRBJ2-1; D is ambiguous. This CDR3 is built from 12 residues. V was trimmed by 6 bases and J by 6 bases, leaving 9 bases between them. Here the CDR3 DNA reads TGTGCCAGCAGCCCTGTCCCCAATGAGCAGTTCTTC. Its translation is CASSPVPNEQFF.

This clonotype showed up just a few times. The chain uses TRBV5-4 and TRBJ2-7, with D maybe TRBD1 (5 bases). The CDR3 contains 16 residues. The germline gives CDR1 SGHNT, CDR2 YYREEE (reference sequence). V was clipped by 4 bases and J by 0 bases, with 17 bases between them. The CDR3 DNA is TGTGCCAGCAGCAACCCAGGGAAGCCCGGCTCCTACGAGCAGTACTTC. This sequence encodes CASSNPGKPGSYEQYF.

The J gene is TRBJ1-4, the V gene TRBV9, with 8 bases aligning to TRBD1. This CDR3 has 15 residues. Germline V gene sequence: CDR1 SGDLS, CDR2 YYNGEE. With 5 bases clipped from V and 5 bases from J, the junction kept 8 bases outside the gene matches. CDR3 nucleotides: TGTGCCAGCAGACCAGGACAGGGACTCAATGAAAAACTGTTTTTT. Its translation: CASRPGQGLNEKLFF.

This rearrangement joins TRBV7-8 to TRBJ1-5; D is uncertain. The CDR3 contains 14 residues. Germline V lookup: CDR1 SGHVS, CDR2 FQNEAQ. The V end was cut by 4 bases, the J end by 4 bases, with 11 bases between. The CDR3 DNA reads TGTGCCAGCAGCTCTCTCGTCGGGAATCAGCCCCAGCATTTT. Translation gives CASSSLVGNQPQHF.

The chain is built from TRBV7-2 and TRBJ1-2; TRBD1 is a possible D gene (5 bases). The V gene lost 5 bases and the J gene lost 9 bases, with 19 bases spanning the gap. Germline CDR1 reads SGHTA; CDR2 reads FQGNSA. The CDR3 length is 14 residues. For the CDR3, the DNA is TGTGCCAGCAGCCCTCGGGGCGGGGGGGAGAGCTACACCTTC. It is translated as CASSPRGGGESYTF.

The table lists this clonotype with a few counts. V usage is TRBV11-3 and J usage is TRBJ2-1, with 14 bases aligning to TRBD2. The V gene's germline CDR1 is SGHNT and CDR2 YENEEA. CDR3 length: 17 residues. The V and J ends lost 1 base and 7 bases, in that order; junction bases with no gene match: 6. CDR3 region: CASSLGSGTSGRNEQFF. The CDR3 bases are TGTGCCAGCAGCTTAGGTTCCGGGACTAGCGGGAGAAATGAGCAGTTCTTC.

This clonotype was counted many times. V gene TRBV11-2 combines with J gene TRBJ1-2, with D perhaps matching TRBD1 (6 bases). CDR1 and CDR2 (germline): SGHAT, FQNNGV. The V end was cut by 3 bases, the J end by 8 bases, with 19 bases between. This CDR3 has 15 residues. The CDR3 here is CASSFNRDGVWGYTF. The CDR3 DNA reads as TGTGCCAGCAGCTTCAACAGGGATGGTGTGTGGGGCTACACCTTC.